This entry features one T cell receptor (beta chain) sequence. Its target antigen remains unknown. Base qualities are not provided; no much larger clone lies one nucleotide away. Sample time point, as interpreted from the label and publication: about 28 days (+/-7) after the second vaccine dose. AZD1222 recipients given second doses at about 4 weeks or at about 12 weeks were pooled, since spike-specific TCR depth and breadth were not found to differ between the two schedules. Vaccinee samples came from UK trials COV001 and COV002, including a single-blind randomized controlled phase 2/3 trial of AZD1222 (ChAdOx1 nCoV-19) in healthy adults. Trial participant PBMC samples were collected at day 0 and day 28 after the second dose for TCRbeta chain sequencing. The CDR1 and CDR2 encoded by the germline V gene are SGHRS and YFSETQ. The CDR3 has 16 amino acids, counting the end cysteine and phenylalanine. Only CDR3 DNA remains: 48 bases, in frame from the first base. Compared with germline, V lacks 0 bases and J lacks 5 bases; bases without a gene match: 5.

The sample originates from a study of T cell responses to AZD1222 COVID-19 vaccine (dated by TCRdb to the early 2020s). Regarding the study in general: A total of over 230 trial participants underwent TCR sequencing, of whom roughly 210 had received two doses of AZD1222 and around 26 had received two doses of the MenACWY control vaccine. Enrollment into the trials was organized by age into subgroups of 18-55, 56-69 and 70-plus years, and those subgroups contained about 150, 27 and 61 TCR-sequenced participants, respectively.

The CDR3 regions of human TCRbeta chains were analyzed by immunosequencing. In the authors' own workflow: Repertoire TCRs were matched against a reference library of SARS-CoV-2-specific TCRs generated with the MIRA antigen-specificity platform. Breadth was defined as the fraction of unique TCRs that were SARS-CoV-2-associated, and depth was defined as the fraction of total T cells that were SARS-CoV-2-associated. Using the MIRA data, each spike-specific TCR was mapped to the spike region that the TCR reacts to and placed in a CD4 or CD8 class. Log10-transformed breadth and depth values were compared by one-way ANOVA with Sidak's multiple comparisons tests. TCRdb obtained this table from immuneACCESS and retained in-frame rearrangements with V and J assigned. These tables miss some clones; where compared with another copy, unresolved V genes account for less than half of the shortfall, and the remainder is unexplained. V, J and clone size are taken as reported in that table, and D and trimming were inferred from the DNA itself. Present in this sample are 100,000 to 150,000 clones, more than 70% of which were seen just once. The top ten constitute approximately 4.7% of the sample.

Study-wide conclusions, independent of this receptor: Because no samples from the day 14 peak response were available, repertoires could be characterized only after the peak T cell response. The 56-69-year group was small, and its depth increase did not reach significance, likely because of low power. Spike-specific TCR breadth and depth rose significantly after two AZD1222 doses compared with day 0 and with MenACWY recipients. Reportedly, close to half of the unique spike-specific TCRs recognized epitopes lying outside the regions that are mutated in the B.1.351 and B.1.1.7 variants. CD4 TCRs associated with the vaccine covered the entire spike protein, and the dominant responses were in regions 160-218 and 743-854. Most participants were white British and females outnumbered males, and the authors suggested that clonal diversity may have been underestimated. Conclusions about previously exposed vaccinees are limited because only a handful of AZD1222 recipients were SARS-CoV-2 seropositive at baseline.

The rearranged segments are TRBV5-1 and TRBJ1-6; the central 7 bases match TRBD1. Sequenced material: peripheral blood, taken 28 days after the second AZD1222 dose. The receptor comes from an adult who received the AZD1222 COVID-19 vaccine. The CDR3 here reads CASSLDPGQNNSPLHF. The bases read TGCGCCAGCAGCTTGGACCCGGGACAGAATAATTCACCCCTCCACTTT.